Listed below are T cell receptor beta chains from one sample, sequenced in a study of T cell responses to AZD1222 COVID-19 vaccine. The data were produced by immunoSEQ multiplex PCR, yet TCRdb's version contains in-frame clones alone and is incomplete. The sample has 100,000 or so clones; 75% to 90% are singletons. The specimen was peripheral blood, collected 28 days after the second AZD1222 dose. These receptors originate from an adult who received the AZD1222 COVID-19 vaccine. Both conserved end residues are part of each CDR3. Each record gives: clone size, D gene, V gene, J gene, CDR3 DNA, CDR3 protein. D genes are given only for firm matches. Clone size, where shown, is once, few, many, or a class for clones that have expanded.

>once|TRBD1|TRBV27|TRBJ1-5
TGTGCCAGCTGTAGACAGGGGGAGAATCAGCCCCAGCATTTT
CASCRQGENQPQHF
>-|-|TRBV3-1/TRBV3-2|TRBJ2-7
TGTGCCAGCAGCCAAGACTCCGTTGCCGAGCAGTACTTC
CASSQDSVAEQYF
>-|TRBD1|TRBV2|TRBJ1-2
TGTGCCAGCAGTGAGTGGACAGGGCGGGACGAGGGCTACACCTTC
CASSEWTGRDEGYTF
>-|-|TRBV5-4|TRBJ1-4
TGTGCCAGCAGCTCCGGACGCCAGTTTGGTGAAAAACTGTTTTTT
CASSSGRQFGEKLFF
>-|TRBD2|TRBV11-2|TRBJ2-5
TGTGCCAGCAGCCCCTGGCGGGAGGGCCTTGAGACCCAGTACTTC
CASSPWREGLETQYF
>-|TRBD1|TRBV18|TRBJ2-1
TGTGCCAGCTCACCCCAGACAGGGGGCTACAATGAGCAGTTCTTC
CASSPQTGGYNEQFF
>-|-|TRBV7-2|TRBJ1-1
TGTGCCAGCAGCTTAGAGGGGGTCGGCACTGAAGCTTTCTTT
CASSLEGVGTEAFF
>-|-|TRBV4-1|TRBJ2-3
TGCGCCAGCAGCCAAGTGGCCTTAGGGGAGGGCACAGATACGCAGTATTTT
CASSQVALGEGTDTQYF
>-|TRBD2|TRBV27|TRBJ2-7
TGTGCCAGCAGTATGACTAGCGGGAGCAACGAGCAGTACTTC
CASSMTSGSNEQYF
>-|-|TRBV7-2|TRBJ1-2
TGTGCCAGCAGCGCAACCCGACAGCTCTATGGCTACACCTTC
CASSATRQLYGYTF
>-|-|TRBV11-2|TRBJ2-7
TGTGCCAGCAGCAAGATTGTAGATAGCTACGAGCAGTACTTC
CASSKIVDSYEQYF
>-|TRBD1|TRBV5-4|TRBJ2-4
TGTGCCAGCAGCCCCGGGACAGGGGGCAAAAACATTCAGTACTTC
CASSPGTGGKNIQYF
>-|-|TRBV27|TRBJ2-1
TGTGCCAGCAGTTCCCCGGGACACAATGAGCAGTTCTTC
CASSSPGHNEQFF
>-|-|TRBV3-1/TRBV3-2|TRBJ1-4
TGTGCCAGCAGCCACCACAGGACACGTAATGAAAAACTGTTTTTT
CASSHHRTRNEKLFF
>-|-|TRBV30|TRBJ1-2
TGTGCCTGGAGTGCCCAGACAGTCCGAGCTAACTATGGCTACACCTTC
CAWSAQTVRANYGYTF
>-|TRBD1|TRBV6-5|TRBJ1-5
TGTGCCAGCAGAGGACAGGGTGGCAATCAGCCCCAGCATTTT
CASRGQGGNQPQHF
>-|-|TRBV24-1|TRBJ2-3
TGTGCCACCAGTCAGGACCTCACAGATACGCAGTATTTT
CATSQDLTDTQYF
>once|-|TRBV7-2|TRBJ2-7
TGTGCCAGCAGCACCCCGGAGCGAGACTACGAGCAGTACTTC
CASSTPERDYEQYF
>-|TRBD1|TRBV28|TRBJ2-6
TGTGCCAGCAGCCCTAGACAGGGGGCCGCTGGGGCCAACGTCCTGACTTTC
CASSPRQGAAGANVLTF
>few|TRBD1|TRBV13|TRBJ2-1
TGTGCCAGCAGCTTAGACAGGGGGCGCGTCAATGAGCAGTTCTTC
CASSLDRGRVNEQFF
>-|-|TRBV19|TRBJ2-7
TGTGCCAGTAGTATAGGGGGGAGTCTCTTCTACGAGCAGTACTTC
CASSIGGSLFYEQYF
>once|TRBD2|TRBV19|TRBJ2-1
TGTGCCACCAGAGCGGGAGTGGTGGGGGCTTGGGGGAATGAGCAGTTCTTC
CATRAGVVGAWGNEQFF
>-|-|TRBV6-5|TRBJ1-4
TGTGCCAGCAGTCTGCGGGCAGCCGATGAAAAACTGTTTTTT
CASSLRAADEKLFF
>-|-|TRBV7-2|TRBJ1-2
TGTGCCAGCAGCCCCGATACAGGGAACTATGGCTACACCTTC
CASSPDTGNYGYTF
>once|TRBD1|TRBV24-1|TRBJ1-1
TGTGCCACCAGTGAGGGGGCCCCGGACAGGAAAGCTTTCTTT
CATSEGAPDRKAFF
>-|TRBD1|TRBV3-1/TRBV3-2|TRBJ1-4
TGTGCCAGCAGCCAAGGATCAGGACAGGCTCGTGGGGTGGAACTGTTTTTT
CASSQGSGQARGVELFF
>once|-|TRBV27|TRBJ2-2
TGTGCCAGCAGTCACGACACCGGGGAGCTGTTTTTT
CASSHDTGELFF
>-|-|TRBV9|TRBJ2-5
TGTGCCAGCAGCGCCCCTCCCGGGACCTCCGGAGAGACCCAGTACTTC
CASSAPPGTSGETQYF
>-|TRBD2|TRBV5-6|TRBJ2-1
TGTGCCAGCACCCTACCCCGCGAGCGGGAGGGCCCCTACAATGAGCAGTTCTTC
CASTLPREREGPYNEQFF
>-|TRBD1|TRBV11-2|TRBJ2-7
TGTGCCAGCAGCTTACTGGGACAGGGCGGGGAGCAGTACTTC
CASSLLGQGGEQYF
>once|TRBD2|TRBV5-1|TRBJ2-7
TGCGCCAGCAGCACCGGGACTAGCCCCTACGAGCAGTACTTC
CASSTGTSPYEQYF
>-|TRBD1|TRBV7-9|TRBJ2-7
TGTGCCAGCAGCTTCTGGACAGGTACCTACGAGCAGTACTTC
CASSFWTGTYEQYF
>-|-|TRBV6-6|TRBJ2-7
TGTGCCAGCCACCTACAGATCACTGGGGACGAGCAGTACTTC
CASHLQITGDEQYF
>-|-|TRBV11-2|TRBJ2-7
TGTGCCAGCAGCTCGCCTAGGGAGTCCGAGCAGTACTTC
CASSSPRESEQYF
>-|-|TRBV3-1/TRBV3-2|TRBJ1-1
TGTGCCAGCAGCCATCGGGGGAACACTGAAGCTTTCTTT
CASSHRGNTEAFF
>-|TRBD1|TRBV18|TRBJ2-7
TGTGCCAGCTCACCTCTTGGGACAGGGGCCGAGCAGTACTTC
CASSPLGTGAEQYF